This TCR beta chain was found in a study of blood T cell repertoires in COVID-19. Study information: Sites across the United States, Italy and Spain contributed samples from acute and convalescent COVID-19. T cells, B-cell-depleted T cells, or PBMCs provided the cDNA or gDNA that served as material.

The count of this clone is one. Germline CDR1 MGHRA, CDR2 YSYEKL. The CDR3 spans 16 residues. V gave up 4 bases and J gave up 7 bases; unmatched junction bases: 12. The authors' processing: The authors estimated nucleated cell counts from reference gene primer amplification. Here immunoSEQ multiplex PCR was the method, and the copy in TCRdb shows in-frame clones only, minus some. V and J calls plus clone size are reproduced from that table; the DNA served to infer D and trimming. The sample lists 350,000 or so clones, around 87% occurring once. The sequence derives from a man younger than 30 with active or convalescent COVID-19. Source material: peripheral blood. The chain couples TRBV4-1 to TRBJ2-2, with 7 bases aligning to TRBD2. The CDR3 protein is CASSRAGRTTRGELFF. CDR3 DNA sequence: TGCGCCAGCAGCCGAGCCGGGAGGACTACCCGCGGGGAGCTGTTTTTT.